These T cell receptor beta chains were read from a single sample in a study of beta chain features in type 1 diabetes. This table comes from immunoSEQ multiplex PCR, and its TCRdb copy is limited to in-frame clones, with some not included. The sample yields over 200,000 clones, about 11% seen once. Sequencing was done on a sample of naive CD4+ T cells from blood. All receptors derive from a man younger than 45 with type 1 diabetes. Each CDR3 is given without its conserved first and last residue. The D gene is left open where the match is weak.

CDR3aa: ASSVGTSGSRYEQF
v_gene: TRBV5-1
d_gene: TRBD2

CDR3aa: ASSFLGREY
v_gene: TRBV13
d_gene: .

CDR3aa: ASSVGSDTYEQY
v_gene: TRBV6-6
d_gene: .

CDR3aa: ASTGEADQPQH
v_gene: TRBV2
d_gene: .

CDR3aa: ASIDPTGTYEQY
v_gene: TRBV28
d_gene: .

CDR3aa: ASSITGPSGQETQY
v_gene: TRBV7-3
d_gene: TRBD2

CDR3aa: ASSTQSGAGYT
v_gene: TRBV9
d_gene: .

CDR3aa: ASRQRLGDYEQY
v_gene: TRBV21-1
d_gene: .

CDR3aa: ASSEAGGQETQY
v_gene: TRBV6-1
d_gene: .

CDR3aa: ASSSQTGGYNEQF
v_gene: TRBV7-9
d_gene: TRBD1

CDR3aa: ASRKSGSNSYNEQF
v_gene: TRBV4-2
d_gene: .

CDR3aa: ASSPGQGIDEKLF
v_gene: TRBV5-1
d_gene: TRBD1

CDR3aa: ASSEPGQANTEAF
v_gene: TRBV2
d_gene: TRBD1

CDR3aa: ASSSQRNTEAF
v_gene: TRBV19
d_gene: .

CDR3aa: ASSGDSGGETQY
v_gene: TRBV2
d_gene: .

CDR3aa: ASSRGGGNEKLF
v_gene: TRBV9
d_gene: TRBD1

CDR3aa: ASSTGGSAEAF
v_gene: TRBV18
d_gene: .

CDR3aa: ASSLEQNTEAF
v_gene: TRBV11-2
d_gene: .

CDR3aa: AWSAASDSVNSPLH
v_gene: TRBV30
d_gene: .

CDR3aa: AWGPLDGTNYGYT
v_gene: TRBV30
d_gene: .

CDR3aa: ASSLRTGRGYT
v_gene: TRBV7-2
d_gene: TRBD1

CDR3aa: ASSLRRGATDTQY
v_gene: TRBV7-2
d_gene: .

CDR3aa: ASSQDSSLGEQF
v_gene: TRBV4-3
d_gene: .

CDR3aa: ATTGDLQETQY
v_gene: TRBV18
d_gene: TRBD1

CDR3aa: ASSAGETYEQY
v_gene: TRBV7-2
d_gene: TRBD2

CDR3aa: ATSRAGTEAYEQY
v_gene: TRBV15
d_gene: TRBD1

CDR3aa: ASSSAGTSDEQY
v_gene: TRBV5-1
d_gene: TRBD2

CDR3aa: ASSYSNRYNEQF
v_gene: TRBV6-5
d_gene: .

CDR3aa: ASSDRGPPRELF
v_gene: TRBV6-1
d_gene: TRBD1

CDR3aa: ASSPGQGSYQPQH
v_gene: TRBV18
d_gene: TRBD1

CDR3aa: ASSRTGLYEQY
v_gene: TRBV7-8
d_gene: .

CDR3aa: ASSSGVARN
v_gene: TRBV28
d_gene: .

CDR3aa: ASSLKAGGNIQY
v_gene: TRBV7-3
d_gene: .

CDR3aa: SVASGLVADTQY
v_gene: TRBV29-1
d_gene: .

CDR3aa: ASSLGQGSSYEQY
v_gene: TRBV7-2
d_gene: TRBD1

CDR3aa: ASSDLYTEAF
v_gene: TRBV2
d_gene: .